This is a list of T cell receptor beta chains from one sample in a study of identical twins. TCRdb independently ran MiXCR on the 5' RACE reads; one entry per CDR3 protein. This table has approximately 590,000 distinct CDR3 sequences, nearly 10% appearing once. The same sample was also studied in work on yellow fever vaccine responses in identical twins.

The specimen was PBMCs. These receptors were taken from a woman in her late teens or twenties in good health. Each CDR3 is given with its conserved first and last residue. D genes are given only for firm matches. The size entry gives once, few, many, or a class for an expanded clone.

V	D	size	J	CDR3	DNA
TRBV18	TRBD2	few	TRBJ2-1	CASSAMHSGLTYNEQFF	TGTGCCAGCTCCGCAATGCATAGCGGGCTTACCTACAATGAGCAGTTCTTC
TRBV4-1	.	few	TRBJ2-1	CASSGVDEQFF	TGCGCCAGCAGCGGGGTGGATGAGCAGTTCTTC
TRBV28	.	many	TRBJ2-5	CASSFPYGHRETQYF	TGTGCCAGCAGTTTTCCTTACGGGCACCGTGAGACCCAGTACTTC
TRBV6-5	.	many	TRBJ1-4	CASSYGVLDEKLFF	TGTGCCAGCAGTTACGGGGTCTTGGATGAAAAACTGTTTTTT
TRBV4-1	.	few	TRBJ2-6	CASSQDIGFSGANVLTF	TGCGCCAGCAGCCAAGATATAGGGTTCTCTGGGGCCAACGTCCTGACTTTC
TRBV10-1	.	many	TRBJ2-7	CASSGPYLEQYF	TGCGCCAGCAGTGGCCCATACCTCGAGCAGTACTTC
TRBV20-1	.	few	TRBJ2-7	CSATREEGSPYSYEQYF	TGCAGTGCCACAAGGGAAGAGGGCTCCCCTTACTCCTACGAGCAGTACTTC
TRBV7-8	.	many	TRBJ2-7	CASSEARTSYEQYF	TGTGCCAGCAGCGAAGCTAGAACCTCCTACGAGCAGTACTTC
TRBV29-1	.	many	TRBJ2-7	CSGGTLNYEQYF	TGCAGCGGGGGGACACTGAACTACGAGCAGTACTTC
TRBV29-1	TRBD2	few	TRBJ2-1	CSVDAPGGPSYNEQFF	TGCAGCGTTGATGCGCCGGGGGGGCCCTCCTACAATGAGCAGTTCTTC